These T cell receptor beta chains were read from a single sample in a study of cytotoxic CD8 clonotypes in ibrutinib-treated CLL. Here immunoSEQ multiplex PCR was the method, and the copy in TCRdb shows in-frame clones only, minus some. The repertoire has over 200,000 clones, roughly 73% of them found once; the top ten carry more than 9.5%. Sequencing was performed on PBMCs, taken after 12 months of ibrutinib treatment. All receptors derive from a human donor with chronic lymphocytic leukemia. Each CDR3 is given with its conserved first and last residue. Each record gives: D gene, V gene, CDR3 length, clone size, J gene, CDR3 DNA, CDR3 protein. The D gene is left open where the match is weak. Some rows have no size entry. The others give once, few or many, or a class for an expanded clone.

>-|TRBV27|13|-|TRBJ1-4
TGTGCCAGCAGAATCGCAGGGGATGAAAAACTGTTTTTT
CASRIAGDEKLFF
>-|TRBV5-4|12|-|TRBJ2-7
TGTGCCAGCAGTTCAAGCTCCTACGAGCAGTACTTC
CASSSSSYEQYF
>-|TRBV7-9|15|-|TRBJ2-7
TGTGCCAGCAGCCCCCAGAGGCCTCAGACCTACGAGCAGTACTTC
CASSPQRPQTYEQYF
>-|TRBV10-1|14|-|TRBJ2-1
TGCGCCAGCAGTGGGGCCTTCGGCTACAATGAGCAGTTCTTC
CASSGAFGYNEQFF
>-|TRBV6-6|15|-|TRBJ1-1
TGTGCCAGCAGAGTCTTAGGGGTTAAGGACACTGAAGCTTTCTTT
CASRVLGVKDTEAFF
>TRBD1|TRBV7-9|17|-|TRBJ2-6
TGTGCCAGCAGCTCCGGGACAGGGGGCGCTGGGGCCAACGTCCTGACTTTC
CASSSGTGGAGANVLTF
>-|TRBV29-1|13|many|TRBJ1-1
TGCAGCGTTGAGGGCGGGTTTGGAACTGAAGCTTTCTTT
CSVEGGFGTEAFF
>-|TRBV19|14|-|TRBJ1-1
TGTGCCAGTAGTATATACCGAGACAGGACGGAAGCTTTCTTT
CASSIYRDRTEAFF
>-|TRBV7-9|14|-|TRBJ1-1
TGTGCCAGCAGCTTAAGTTACAGGGCTACAGAAGCTTTCTTT
CASSLSYRATEAFF
>-|TRBV19|15|-|TRBJ1-2
TGTGCCAGTAGTACCATACCCTCCGGGTTCGCAGGCTACACCTTC
CASSTIPSGFAGYTF
>-|TRBV19|16|-|TRBJ1-3
TGTGCCAGCCGACCCGCGGACGGGTTCTCTGGAAACACCATATATTTT
CASRPADGFSGNTIYF
>TRBD1|TRBV5-6|13|few|TRBJ2-5
TGTGCCAGCAGCTTGCCAGGGGGTCAGACCCAGTACTTC
CASSLPGGQTQYF
>-|TRBV7-9|11|-|TRBJ2-6
TGTGCCCCATCCCGCGCCAACGTCCTGACTTTC
CAPSRANVLTF
>-|TRBV7-2|13|few|TRBJ2-5
TGTGCCAGCAGCTTAGAGGGTCATTCGACCCAGTACTTC
CASSLEGHSTQYF
>TRBD1|TRBV9|15|-|TRBJ1-6
TGTGCCAGCAGCGCTGGACAGGGGGCTAATTCACCCCTCCACTTT
CASSAGQGANSPLHF
>-|TRBV28|13|-|TRBJ1-2
TGTGCCAGCAGTTTGCTCCCTAGGGCGAGCTACACCTTC
CASSLLPRASYTF
>-|TRBV4-1|15|-|TRBJ2-7
TGCGCCAGCAGCCAAGGTCCCGGGGAAAACTACGAGCAGTACTTC
CASSQGPGENYEQYF
>TRBD1|TRBV5-1|15|-|TRBJ2-3
TGCGCCAGCAGCCCCAGGGGACAGCTCACAGATACGCAGTATTTT
CASSPRGQLTDTQYF
>-|TRBV7-9|15|-|TRBJ1-3
TGTGCCAGCAGCTTAACCGGGTCTCAAGGAAACACCATATATTTT
CASSLTGSQGNTIYF
>TRBD2|TRBV7-2|17|-|TRBJ2-7
TGTGCCAGCAGCTTAGGGCCCGCGGGCGGGAGTGGATACGAGCAGTACTTC
CASSLGPAGGSGYEQYF
>TRBD2|TRBV6-6|15|-|TRBJ2-1
TGTGCCAGCAGTCCGACTAGCGGGGGCCTTAATGAGCAGTTCTTC
CASSPTSGGLNEQFF
>-|TRBV7-8|18|few|TRBJ1-5
TGTGCCAGCAGCTCGTACAGGGCGAGGTTACGTAGCAATCAGCCCCAGCATTTT
CASSSYRARLRSNQPQHF
>-|TRBV7-9|12|-|TRBJ1-2
TGTGCCAGCAGCTTAGCGGGGAATGGCTACACCTTC
CASSLAGNGYTF
>-|TRBV4-1|16|-|TRBJ1-1
TGCGCCAGCAGCTACGGACGGGCATCCTTGAACACTGAAGCTTTCTTT
CASSYGRASLNTEAFF
>-|TRBV6-6|15|-|TRBJ1-5
TGTGCCAGCAGTTATCTTGGGGCAGGGAATCAGCCCCAGCATTTT
CASSYLGAGNQPQHF
>-|TRBV9|15|-|TRBJ2-3
TGTGCCAGCAGCGTAGGTCCTGGGAGCACAGATACGCAGTATTTT
CASSVGPGSTDTQYF
>-|TRBV27|15|-|TRBJ2-6
TGTGCCAGCGGAAGGGTTTCTTCTGGGGCCAACGTCCTGACTTTC
CASGRVSSGANVLTF
>TRBD1|TRBV5-8|16|-|TRBJ2-7
TGTGCCAGCAGCCCGACGGCACAGGGGGTCTCCTACGAGCAGTACTTC
CASSPTAQGVSYEQYF
>TRBD1|TRBV19|15|-|TRBJ1-1
TGTGCCAGTAGTATAGGGGCGACAGGGTGGGCTGAAGCTTTCTTT
CASSIGATGWAEAFF
>TRBD2|TRBV25-1|18|-|TRBJ2-1
TGTGCCAGTGGGGCCCTAGCGGGAGGGCCGAGCTCCTACAATGAGCAGTTCTTC
CASGALAGGPSSYNEQFF
>-|TRBV4-1|17|-|TRBJ1-5
TGCGCCAGCAGCCAAGTGGAGGGGCACAGGCGCTATCAGCCCCAGCATTTT
CASSQVEGHRRYQPQHF
>-|TRBV6-5|14|few|TRBJ1-5
TGTGCCAGCAGTTACGGACAGAGGGGTCAGCCCCAGCATTTT
CASSYGQRGQPQHF
>TRBD2|TRBV5-1|15|-|TRBJ2-1
TGCGCCAGCAGCTCCCTAGCGGGGGCCTACAATGAGCAGTTCTTC
CASSSLAGAYNEQFF
>-|TRBV7-5|14|-|TRBJ2-7
TGTGTCAGAAGCTTAACTAGCGGGAAACACGAGCAGTACTTC
CVRSLTSGKHEQYF
>-|TRBV19|16|-|TRBJ2-6
TGTGCCAGTAGTATAGCCGCGGACTCTGGGGCCAACGTCCTGACTTTC
CASSIAADSGANVLTF
>-|TRBV21-1|17|-|TRBJ2-1
TGTGCCAGCCAACCGCTCCGGCGCGGGAGGGCACTCAATGAGCAGTTCTTC
CASQPLRRGRALNEQFF
>TRBD1|TRBV18|16|-|TRBJ1-1
TGTGCCAGCTCACCCTTTCGGACAGGCATGAACACTGAAGCTTTCTTT
CASSPFRTGMNTEAFF
>-|TRBV7-4|14|-|TRBJ2-5
TGTGCCAGCAGCTTGGCTGGGGCAAAAGAGACCCAGTACTTC
CASSLAGAKETQYF